These 11 T cell receptor beta chains were all obtained from the same sample, sequenced in a study of T cell clonotyping in hematopoietic cell transplantation. TCRdb keeps only in-frame clones here, not all; method: immunoSEQ multiplex PCR. This sample has around 12,000 clones, with almost 50% found just once. The sequenced material came from peripheral blood mononuclear cells. The origin of the receptors is a man aged 50-60 years in good health. Some clones in this sample may be carry-over from other donors' samples.

This rearrangement joins TRBV20-1 to TRBJ1-1; D ambiguous. Trimming shortened V by 5 bases and J by 1 base, and 5 bases separated the two germline ends. CDR3 length: 11 residues. Looked up from germline, CDR1 is DFQATT and CDR2 is SNEGSKA (reference sequence). CDR3 sequence (DNA): TGCAGTGCTGATCAGAACACTGAAGCTTTCTTT. It encodes CSADQNTEAFF.

V is TRBV9 and J is TRBJ2-3; TRBD2 aligns across 16 bases. The germline CDR1 and CDR2 sequences are SGDLS and YYNGEE. V shed 5 bases, J shed 5 bases, and the junction held 5 bases outside the gene matches. This CDR3 region has 16 residues. The DNA for the CDR3 is TGTGCCAGCAGTTCGGGACTAGCGGGAGGGCGAGATACGCAGTATTTT. This encodes CASSSGLAGGRDTQYF.

CDR3 in amino acids: CASRLPGTDTQYF. CDR3 nucleotides: TGTGCCAGCAGGTTACCCGGCACAGATACGCAGTATTTT. The chain combines TRBV28 with TRBJ2-3; no reliable D call. Trimming took off 6 bases at V and 1 base at J, with 8 bases between the two ends. The CDR3 covers 13 residues. Germline CDR1 and CDR2: MDHEN and SYDVKM.

A few counts support this clone. V is TRBV5-6 and J is TRBJ2-7; a possible D gene is TRBD2 (5 bases). Germline values: CDR1 SGHDT, CDR2 YYEEEE. Trimming took off 1 base at V and 5 bases at J, with 7 bases between the two ends. This CDR3 is 12 amino acids long. The CDR3 loop is CASSLTGDEQYF. CDR3 nucleotide sequence: TGTGCCAGCAGCTTGACCGGGGACGAGCAGTACTTC.

The gene calls are TRBV30 and TRBJ2-7, with D possibly being TRBD2 (6 bases). Trimming removed 2 bases from V and 10 bases from J, with 21 bases in between. From germline, CDR1 is GTSNPN and CDR2 SVGIG (reference sequence). The CDR3 contains 14 residues. The CDR3: CAWSLERDSITQYF. Here the CDR3 DNA reads TGTGCCTGGAGTCTCGAACGGGACTCCATAACTCAGTACTTC.

The genes are TRBV30 and TRBJ2-7; 7 bases agree with TRBD1. CDR3 size: 14 residues. The V gene end was trimmed by 1 base and the J gene end by 2 bases; junction bases not matched to a gene: 5. Germline V lookup: CDR1 GTSNPN, CDR2 SVGIG (reference sequence). The DNA of the CDR3 is TGTGCCTGGAGTGAGGGGGCGGTAACCTACGAGCAGTACTTC. The encoded protein is CAWSEGAVTYEQYF.

The J gene is TRBJ1-2, the V gene TRBV30; unclear D gene. Trimming took off 4 bases at V and 2 bases at J, with 14 bases between the two ends. The CDR3 is 14 residues long. In germline, CDR1 is GTSNPN, CDR2 SVGIG (reference sequence). CDR3 coding DNA: TGTGCCTGGAACGGGATGGACCGGAACTATGGCTACACCTTC. It translates to CAWNGMDRNYGYTF.

The rearrangement uses TRBV14 and TRBJ1-4; D unresolved. The length of the CDR3 is 18 residues. V was clipped by 6 bases and J by 5 bases, with 25 bases between them. From germline, CDR1 is SGHDN and CDR2 FVKESK. CDR3 region: CASSEYDGLPVDNEKLFF. CDR3 DNA: TGTGCCAGCAGTGAATATGATGGTCTCCCAGTCGACAATGAAAAACTGTTTTTT.

The J gene is TRBJ2-1, the V gene TRBV5-6; 10 positions match TRBD2. CDR3 size: 15 residues. Losses at the gene ends were 1 base for V and 7 bases for J; bases not matched to a gene: 5. Germline V lookup: CDR1 SGHDT, CDR2 YYEEEE. The CDR3: CASSLSGGALNEQFF. The CDR3 DNA is TGTGCCAGCAGCTTGAGCGGGGGGGCTTTAAATGAGCAGTTCTTC.

The chain joins TRBV6-5 to TRBJ1-1; tentative D call: TRBD1 (5 bases). The V and J ends lost 0 bases and 3 bases respectively, with 8 bases between them. Looked up from germline, CDR1 is MNHEY and CDR2 is SVGAGI. The CDR3 consists of 14 residues. The CDR3 region is CASSYSRGDTEAFF. DNA of the CDR3: TGTGCCAGCAGTTACTCCCGGGGGGACACTGAAGCTTTCTTT.

The rearrangement uses TRBV4-3 and TRBJ2-7; TRBD2 agrees at 11 bases. J was trimmed by 2 bases and V by 1 base; bases with no gene match: 1. The CDR3 sequence is 15 residues long. CDR1 and CDR2 from the germline V gene are LGHNA and YSLEER. This CDR3 is CASSQGLAGPYEQYF. Here the CDR3 DNA reads TGCGCCAGCAGCCAAGGACTAGCGGGACCCTACGAGCAGTACTTC.